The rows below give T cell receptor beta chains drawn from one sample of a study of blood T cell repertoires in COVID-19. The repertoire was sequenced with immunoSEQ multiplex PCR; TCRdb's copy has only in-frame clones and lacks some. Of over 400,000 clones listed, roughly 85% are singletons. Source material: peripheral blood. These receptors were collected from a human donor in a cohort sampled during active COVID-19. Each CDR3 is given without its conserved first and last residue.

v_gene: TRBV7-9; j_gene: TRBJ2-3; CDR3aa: ASSLQGLGTDTQY
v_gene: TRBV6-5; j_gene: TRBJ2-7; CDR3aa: ASSYRGTSYEQY
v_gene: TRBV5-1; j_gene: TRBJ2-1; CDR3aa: ASSLALAWAGRVSRNEQF
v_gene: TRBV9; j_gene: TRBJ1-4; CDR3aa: ASSVGRFNEKLF
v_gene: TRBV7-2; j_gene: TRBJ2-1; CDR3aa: ASSLGSFTYNEQF
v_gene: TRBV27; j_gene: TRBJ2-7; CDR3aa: ASRDRGAPDEQY
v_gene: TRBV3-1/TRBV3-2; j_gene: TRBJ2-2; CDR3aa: ASSLGGTGELF
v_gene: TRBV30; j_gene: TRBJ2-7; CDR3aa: AWSKQGYEQY
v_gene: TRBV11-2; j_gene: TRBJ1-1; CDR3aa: ASSFRDFLNTEAF
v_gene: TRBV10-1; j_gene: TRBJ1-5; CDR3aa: ASRLTVINQWPQH
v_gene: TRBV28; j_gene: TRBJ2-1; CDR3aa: ATRSGGGSGANNEQF
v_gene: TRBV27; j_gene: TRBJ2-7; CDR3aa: ASSSIGVSVYEQY
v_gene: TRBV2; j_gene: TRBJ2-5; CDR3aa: ASSPNRGEETQY
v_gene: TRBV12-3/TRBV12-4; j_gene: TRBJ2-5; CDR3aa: ASSLGDWETQY
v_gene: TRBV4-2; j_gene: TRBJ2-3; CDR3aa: ASSQGDGIAGGDTQY
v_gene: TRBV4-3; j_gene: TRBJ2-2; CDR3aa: ASSQDGGANTGELF
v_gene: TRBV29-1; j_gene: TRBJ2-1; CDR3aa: SGRDFANNEQF
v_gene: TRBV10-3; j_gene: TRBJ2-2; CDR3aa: ATRGLAGGTGELF
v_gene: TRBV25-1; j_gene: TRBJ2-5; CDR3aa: ASSKGGALRETQY
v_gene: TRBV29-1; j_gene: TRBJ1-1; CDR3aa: SALGQRNTEAF
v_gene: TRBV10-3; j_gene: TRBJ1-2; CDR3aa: AISAGPNYGYT
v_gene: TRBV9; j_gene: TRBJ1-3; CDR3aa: ASSAPKTGWSGNTIY
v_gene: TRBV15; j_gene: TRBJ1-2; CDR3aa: ATSRDRSLFYGYT
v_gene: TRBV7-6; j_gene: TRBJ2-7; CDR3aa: ASSLGGGYEQY
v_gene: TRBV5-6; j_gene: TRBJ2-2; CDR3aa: ASSHSAKNTGELF
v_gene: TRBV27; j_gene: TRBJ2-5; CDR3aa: ASSPPGTQETQY
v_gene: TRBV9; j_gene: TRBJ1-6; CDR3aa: ASSVRGSSDSPLH
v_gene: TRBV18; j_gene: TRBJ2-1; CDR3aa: ASSDPGGSSYNEQF